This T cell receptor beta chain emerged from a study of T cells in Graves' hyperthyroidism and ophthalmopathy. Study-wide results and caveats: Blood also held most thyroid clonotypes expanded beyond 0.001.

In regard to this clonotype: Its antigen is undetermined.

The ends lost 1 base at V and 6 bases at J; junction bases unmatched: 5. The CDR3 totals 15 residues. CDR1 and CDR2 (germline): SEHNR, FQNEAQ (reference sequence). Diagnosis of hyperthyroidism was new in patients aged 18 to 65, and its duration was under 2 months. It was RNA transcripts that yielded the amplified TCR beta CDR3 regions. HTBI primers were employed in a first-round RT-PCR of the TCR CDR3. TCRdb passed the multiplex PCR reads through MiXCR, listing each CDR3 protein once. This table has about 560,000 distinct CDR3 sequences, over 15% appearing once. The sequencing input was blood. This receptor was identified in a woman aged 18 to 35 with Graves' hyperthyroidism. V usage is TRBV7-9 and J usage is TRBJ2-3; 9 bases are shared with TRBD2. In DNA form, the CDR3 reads TGTGCCAGCAGCTTAGATTTAGCGGGAGCCGATACGCAGTATTTT. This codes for CASSLDLAGADTQYF.